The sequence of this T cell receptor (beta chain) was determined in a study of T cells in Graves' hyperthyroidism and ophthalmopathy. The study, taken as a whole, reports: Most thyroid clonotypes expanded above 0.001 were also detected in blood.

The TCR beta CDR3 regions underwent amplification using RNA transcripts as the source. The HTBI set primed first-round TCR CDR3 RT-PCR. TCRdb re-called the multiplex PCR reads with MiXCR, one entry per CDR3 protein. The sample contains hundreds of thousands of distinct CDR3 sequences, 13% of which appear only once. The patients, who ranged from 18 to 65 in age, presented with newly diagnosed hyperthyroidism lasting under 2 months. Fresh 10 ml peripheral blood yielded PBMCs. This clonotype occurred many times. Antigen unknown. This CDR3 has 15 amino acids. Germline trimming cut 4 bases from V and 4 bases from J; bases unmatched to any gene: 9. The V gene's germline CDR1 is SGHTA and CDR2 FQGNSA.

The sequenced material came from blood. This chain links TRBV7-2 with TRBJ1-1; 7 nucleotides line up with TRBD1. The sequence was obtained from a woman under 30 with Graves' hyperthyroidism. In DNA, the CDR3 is TGTGCCAGCAGCTCCCACGGGGCAGGGGGCACTGAAGCTTTCTTT. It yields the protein CASSSHGAGGTEAFF.